One sample yielded the 2 T cell receptor beta chains listed below, sequenced in a study of regulatory T cells in long-lasting Graves disease. Time point of the sample: newly diagnosed GD, antithyroid drugs for less than 3 months. PBMC-derived RNA was used for the TCR library. For TCR beta, libraries came from iRepertoire HTBI primers and Arm-PCR of CDR3 regions. TCRdb reprocessed the multiplex PCR reads with MiXCR, giving one entry per CDR3 protein. The repertoire holds 500,000 or so distinct CDR3 sequences, with 15% to 20% as singletons. The sample also formed part of further work on T cells in Graves' hyperthyroidism and ophthalmopathy.

The source material was peripheral blood mononuclear cells (PBMCs), sampled at new diagnosis, from a patient treated with antithyroid drugs. The receptor source for this set is a man aged 35 to 55 with Graves disease.

V usage is TRBV3-1 and J usage is TRBJ2-5; 7 nucleotides align to TRBD1. J lost 4 bases, V lost 1 base, and 9 bases had no gene match. The germline V gene has CDR1 LGHDT and CDR2 YNNKEL (reference sequence). The CDR3 is 16 amino acids. CDR3 nucleotides: TGTGCCAGCAGCCAAGTCCGGTCAGGGGGAAGAGAGACCCAGTACTTC. Translating it yields CASSQVRSGGRETQYF.

The sample holds many counts of this clonotype. The chain links TRBV28 to TRBJ2-1, with 8 bases matching TRBD2. V gave up 3 bases and J gave up 5 bases; unmatched junction bases: 6. The CDR3 sequence is 15 residues long. The germline V gene has CDR1 MDHEN and CDR2 SYDVKM. The CDR3 sequence: CASSLGLGRNNEQFF. For the CDR3, the DNA is TGTGCCAGCAGTTTGGGACTAGGACGTAACAATGAGCAGTTCTTC.